This T cell receptor (beta chain) emerged from a study of early T cells in non-severe SARS-CoV-2 infection. The overall study: Chains were not paired, and sequencing was done on bulk RNA from unsorted whole blood. Overall study results and limits: CD4 and private specificities were missed by VDJdb matching, which favored anti-spike CD8 responses.

CDR3 length: 16 residues. Germline CDR1 reads MNHEY; CDR2 reads SMNVEV (reference sequence). V was shortened by 5 bases and J by 4 bases, with 20 bases between the two germline ends. Individually, cDNA molecules had unique molecular identifiers attached to them. TCRdb reanalysed the 5' RACE reads using MiXCR and keeps one entry per CDR3 protein. Of some 58,000 distinct CDR3 sequences detected, 11% appear once; the ten largest clones hold nearly 3%. Turning to this clonotype: Its target is not known.

This TCR was recovered from an adult who was a healthcare worker with PCR-confirmed SARS-CoV-2 infection or an uninfected control (not recorded which). Sequencing used whole blood, obtained at baseline. The chain couples TRBV27 to TRBJ2-5; D remains unclear. The CDR3 protein is CASSMVGTLAGETQYF. In nucleotides, the CDR3 is TGTGCCAGCAGTATGGTTGGAACGTTGGCCGGAGAGACCCAGTACTTC.